This T cell receptor (beta chain) stems from a study of T cell responses to AZD1222 COVID-19 vaccine. Sequencing was performed with immunoSEQ multiplex PCR; in TCRdb, only in-frame clones are kept and a portion is missing. The repertoire holds approximately 160,000 clones, with about nine tenths as singletons. This CDR3 region has 15 residues. V lost 2 bases, J lost 6 bases, and 14 bases lay in between. CDR1 is KGHSH and CDR2 is LQKENI in the germline V gene. This TCR came from an adult in good health. The chain is built from TRBV18 and TRBJ1-5, with D perhaps TRBD1 (6 bases). The material was peripheral blood, obtained on day 0 of AZD1222 vaccination. The CDR3: CASSPAQGLGQPQHF. The CDR3 bases are TGTGCCAGCTCACCAGCACAGGGTCTCGGTCAGCCCCAGCATTTT.